This TCR beta chain was sequenced in a study of T cells in localized non-small cell lung cancer. Germline V gene sequence: CDR1 SGHAT, CDR2 FQNNGV. CDR3 length: 13 residues. The trim removed 0 bases at V and 10 bases at J, leaving 2 bases unmatched. Study findings and constraints: One tumor region alone was sequenced, and heterogeneity therefore remains possible. Appearances in adjacent lung were noted for a median approximately 52 of the top 100 tumor clones. Of the tissues analyzed, uninvolved adjacent lung showed maximal T cell clonality, greater than tumor. With higher T cell density in blood came longer overall survival.

In regard to this clone: What it recognizes is unknown.

TCRdb keeps only in-frame clones here, not all; method: immunoSEQ multiplex PCR. Of tens of thousands of clones detected, around 93% appear once; the ten largest clones hold 7% to 9%. The sample here was peripheral blood, taken before any cancer treatment. This receptor was obtained from a female donor over 55 with stage I lung adenocarcinoma. The chain recombines TRBV11-2 with TRBJ1-4; 7 bases map to TRBD1. The CDR3 sequence: CASSLDWTGKLFF. The CDR3 DNA sequence: TGTGCCAGCAGCTTAGATTGGACAGGAAAACTGTTTTTT.